The 15 T cell receptor beta chains presented below share a single source sample, sequenced in a study of PD-1 blockade in classical Hodgkin lymphoma. Sequenced by immunoSEQ multiplex PCR; TCRdb stores in-frame clones only, minus some. Of 35,000 to 45,000 clones listed, more than 75% are singletons. All patients experienced relapse after autologous stem cell transplantation, and brentuximab vedotin exposure was variable. Source: peripheral blood mononuclear cells (PBMCs), taken at baseline. These TCRs come from a human donor with classical Hodgkin lymphoma.

The V and J genes are TRBV10-3 and TRBJ2-2; 9 bases agree with TRBD1. The CDR3 runs to 14 residues. The V segment lost 4 bases and the J segment 5 bases; nucleotides outside the gene matches: 2. Per the germline V gene, CDR1 is ENHRY and CDR2 is SYGVKD. CDR3 DNA: TGTGCCATCAGTGCCGGACAGGGGACCGGGGAGCTGTTTTTT. This encodes CAISAGQGTGELFF.

The rearrangement joins TRBV6-5 to TRBJ2-1; 9 nucleotides line up with TRBD2. Germline V gives CDR1 MNHEY, CDR2 SVGAGI. The CDR3 runs to 16 residues. The V and J ends lost 0 bases and 6 bases, in that order; junction bases with no gene match: 6. In DNA form, the CDR3 reads TGTGCCAGCAGTTACTCGCCGGGACTAGCCCCCAATGAGCAGTTCTTC. This encodes CASSYSPGLAPNEQFF.

The chain couples TRBV7-3 to TRBJ2-1; maybe TRBD2 (6 bases). Between the trimmed V and J ends, which lost 0 bases and 5 bases, there was a span of 14 bases. Germline CDR1 SGHTA, CDR2 FQGTGA. There are 16 residues in the CDR3. CDR3 protein: CASSLTWGAGNNEQFF. CDR3 coding DNA: TGTGCCAGCAGCTTAACCTGGGGTGCGGGAAACAATGAGCAGTTCTTC. The full variable domain, with the rest looked up from reference TRBV7-3 and TRBJ2-1, is GAGVSQTPSNKVTEKGKYVELRCDPISGHTALYWYRQSLGQGPEFLIYFQGTGAADDSGLPNDRFFAVRPEGSVSTLKIQRTERGDSAVYLCASSLTWGAGNNEQFFGPGTRLTVL.

The chain carries TRBV7-2 and TRBJ1-6; TRBD1 matches at 11 bases. Trimming at V came to 4 bases and at J to 10 bases, leaving 3 bases not matched to a gene. The CDR3 consists of 14 residues. Germline CDR1 reads SGHTA; CDR2 reads FQGNSA. This CDR3 is CASSSGQGESPLHF. Written as DNA, the CDR3 is TGTGCCAGCAGCTCGGGACAGGGGGAATCACCCCTCCACTTT.

The CDR3 region is CASSFSAQRSNQPQHF. As DNA, the CDR3 is TGTGCCAGCAGCTTTTCGGCGCAGCGCAGCAATCAGCCCCAGCATTTT. V is TRBV5-6 and J is TRBJ1-5; D not certain. From germline, CDR1 is SGHDT and CDR2 YYEEEE. The CDR3 is 16 amino acids. Trimming stripped 2 bases from V and 1 base from J, with 13 bases between.

The chain is built from TRBV10-3 and TRBJ1-1; D is perhaps TRBD1 (5 bases). V dropped 0 bases and J dropped 4 bases, with 18 bases sitting between them. Looked up from germline, CDR1 is ENHRY and CDR2 is SYGVKD. There are 17 residues in the CDR3. The CDR3 is CAISESTIWQGGTEAFF. In nucleotides, the CDR3 is TGTGCCATCAGTGAGTCAACAATTTGGCAGGGCGGCACTGAAGCTTTCTTT.

The chain is built from TRBV4-1 and TRBJ1-1; a possible D gene is TRBD1 (6 bases). CDR1 is MGHRA and CDR2 is YSYEKL in the germline V gene. The CDR3 totals 12 residues. V was clipped by 1 base and J by 11 bases, with 11 bases between them. The CDR3 DNA reads TGCGCCAGCAGCCAAGTTGATCAGGGGGCTTTCTTT. Its protein product is CASSQVDQGAFF.

The V gene is TRBV9, the J gene TRBJ1-6; TRBD1 matches 11 bases. The CDR3 loop spans 20 amino acids. V shed 4 bases and J 0 bases; nucleotides not matched to a gene: 12. The V gene's germline CDR1 is SGDLS and CDR2 YYNGEE. The CDR3 DNA reads as TGTGCCAGCAGCTCAGGGACAGGGGGGACTAAAGGCTCCTATAATTCACCCCTCCACTTT. Protein product: CASSSGTGGTKGSYNSPLHF.

The chain combines TRBV28 with TRBJ1-5; D call uncertain. Trimming stripped 4 bases from V and 5 bases from J, with 15 bases between. CDR3 length equals 15 residues. Germline CDR1 and CDR2: MDHEN and SYDVKM. The CDR3 loop is CASSSRVPIDQPQHF. The CDR3 DNA reads as TGTGCCAGCAGTTCCCGGGTCCCAATAGATCAGCCCCAGCATTTT.

This CDR3 reads CASSQADSIQETQYF. The CDR3 DNA reads TGCGCCAGCAGCCAAGCCGACAGTATCCAAGAGACCCAGTACTTC. The chain is built from TRBV4-1 and TRBJ2-5, with a tentative D call TRBD1 (5 bases). The CDR3 is 15 residues long. Trimming removed 1 base at V and 1 base at J, with 10 bases between. Germline lookup yields CDR1 MGHRA and CDR2 YSYEKL.

This clone occurred once. V gene TRBV29-1 combines with J gene TRBJ2-6; no clear D gene. In germline, CDR1 is SQVTM, CDR2 ANQGSEA. The CDR3 contains 13 residues. Trimming removed 6 bases at V and 0 bases at J, with 6 bases between. The CDR3 sequence is CSVFDSGANVLTF. The CDR3, as DNA: TGCAGCGTCTTCGACTCTGGGGCCAACGTCCTGACTTTC.

The chain links TRBV7-9 to TRBJ1-2, with D unclear. The CDR3 spans 12 residues. V shed 6 bases and J shed 4 bases, with 9 bases lying between them. Germline V lookup: CDR1 SEHNR, CDR2 FQNEAQ (reference sequence). The CDR3 loop reads CASRPLGYGYTF. Written as DNA, the CDR3 is TGTGCCAGCAGACCCTTGGGCTATGGCTACACCTTC.

The genes are TRBV28 and TRBJ2-1, with TRBD2 identical over 13 bases. The CDR3 contains 14 residues. The ends lost 3 bases at V and 10 bases at J; junction bases unmatched: 3. The V gene's germline CDR1 is MDHEN and CDR2 SYDVKM. Here the CDR3 DNA reads TGTGCCAGCAGTTTTCGGGGACTAGCGGGGGAGCAGTTCTTC. Its translation: CASSFRGLAGEQFF.

The chain links TRBV5-8 to TRBJ2-7; 8 positions agree with TRBD1. V was clipped by 5 bases and J by 3 bases; unmatched bases: 4. CDR3 size: 13 residues. In germline, CDR1 is SGHTS, CDR2 YDEGEE. DNA for the CDR3: TGTGCCAGCAGTAAGGACAGGGACTACGAGCAGTACTTC. Its translation: CASSKDRDYEQYF.

This sequence joins TRBV7-9 and TRBJ1-4; D is undetermined. Germline loops: CDR1 SEHNR, CDR2 FQNEAQ (reference sequence). The CDR3 totals 12 residues. Trimming stripped 5 bases from V and 0 bases from J, with 1 base between. CDR3 DNA sequence: TGTGCCAGCAGCCCAACTAATGAAAAACTGTTTTTT. Protein sequence: CASSPTNEKLFF.